The 3 T cell receptor beta chains in this list originate from one sample, sequenced in a study of technical replicates of blood from a handful of donors. This table comes from immunoSEQ multiplex PCR, and its TCRdb copy is limited to in-frame clones, with some not included. This repertoire shows approximately 69,000 clones, about 90% found once; its top ten account for about 4.6%. The sequenced sample was PBMCs. All receptors come from a human donor in good health. Some clones in this sample may be carry-over from other donors' samples.

The chain has TRBV30 and TRBJ2-7, with 9 bases aligning to TRBD1. V shed 4 bases and J 0 bases; nucleotides not matched to a gene: 4. CDR1 is GTSNPN and CDR2 is SVGIG in the germline V gene (reference sequence). The CDR3 sequence is 14 residues long. Here the CDR3 DNA reads TGTGCCTGGAACCGGGACAGGGCCTCCTACGAGCAGTACTTC. It translates to CAWNRDRASYEQYF.

This clone has just a few counts. The gene calls are TRBV11-2 and TRBJ2-2; 8 nucleotides align to TRBD1. Per germline, CDR1 SGHAT and CDR2 FQNNGV. The CDR3 totals 15 residues. V shed 5 bases, J shed 7 bases, and the junction held 9 bases outside the gene matches. CDR3 nucleotides: TGTGCCAGCAGCGTCTCGACAGGGGACAACGGGGAGCTGTTTTTT. Translation gives CASSVSTGDNGELFF.

This clone was seen once. The V gene is TRBV7-3, the J gene TRBJ2-1; D may be TRBD2 (7 bases). Between the trimmed V and J ends, which lost 2 bases and 6 bases, there was a span of 14 bases. The CDR3 has 15 amino acids. The germline V gene encodes CDR1 SGHTA and CDR2 FQGTGA. The CDR3 sequence: CASSLDGGPVNEQFF. The CDR3 nucleotides read TGTGCCAGCAGCTTAGACGGGGGGCCCGTCAATGAGCAGTTCTTC.